These 2 T cell receptor beta chains were all obtained from the same sample, sequenced in a study of response to subunit inactivated influenza vaccine. TCRdb reprocessed the RT-PCR reads via MiXCR and lists one record per CDR3 protein. The sample lists roughly 630,000 distinct CDR3 sequences, 14% occurring once. Sequenced material: PBMCs from blood, taken 14 days before vaccination. The receptors come from a man in his fifties or sixties who received an inactivated influenza vaccine.

This clonotype was found a few times. This sequence joins TRBV6-2 or TRBV6-3 and TRBJ2-7; tentative D call: TRBD1 (5 bases). The CDR3 has 13 amino acids. Germline CDR1 is MNHEY and CDR2 is SVGEGT. V lost 6 bases and J lost 7, with 16 bases in between. CDR3 bases: TGTGCCAGCAGAGGTGTCAGGGCGGTGGAGCAGTACTTC. Its translation: CASRGVRAVEQYF.

This chain uses TRBV7-9 with TRBJ2-3, with TRBD2 identical over 7 bases. The V gene's germline CDR1 is SEHNR and CDR2 FQNEAQ (reference sequence). This CDR3 is built from 14 residues. The trim removed 5 bases at V and 5 bases at J, leaving 7 bases unmatched. The CDR3, as DNA: TGTGCCAGCAGCCCGGTGACTAGCCGAGATACGCAGTATTTT. This translates into CASSPVTSRDTQYF.